This T cell receptor (beta chain) emerged from a study of T cells after yellow fever vaccination. Study-wide results and caveats: Overall, a small share of clonotypes was seen in both CD4 and CD8 compartments. Abundant bulk-derived clonotypes could contaminate FACS-sorted repertoires. Boosting was followed by the reappearance of most primary-vaccination clones (about 96% CD4, 70% to 90% CD8).

There are many counts of this clonotype. No antigen is known for it. Trimming stripped 0 bases from V and 7 bases from J, with 3 bases between. The germline V gene encodes CDR1 MNHNS and CDR2 SASEGT. The CDR3 has 11 amino acids. The TCR cDNA carried a universal primer site and UMIs from 5'RACE template switching. TCRdb fed the 5' RACE reads into MiXCR, producing one record per CDR3 protein. This sample has about 63,000 distinct CDR3 sequences, with approximately 8% found just once. The specimen comprised CD8+ T cells sorted from PBMCs, sampled 15 days after the yellow fever booster vaccination. This clonotype originated in a man younger than 40 who received the YFV17D yellow fever vaccine. J is TRBJ2-5 and V is TRBV6-1; D ambiguous. The CDR3 region is CASSEATTQYF. The DNA of the CDR3 is TGTGCCAGCAGTGAAGCAACGACCCAGTACTTC.